The clone carrying this T cell receptor (beta chain) has a single count. The data originate from a study of blood T cell repertoires in COVID-19. The overall study: In each case, the material was cDNA or gDNA derived from T cells, B-cell-depleted T cells, or PBMCs.

The table came from immunoSEQ multiplex PCR; TCRdb's copy has only in-frame clones and leaves some out. Here the sample spans more than 140,000 clones, about 86% being singletons. Germline assignment: CDR1 WSHSY and CDR2 SAAADI. V was clipped by 6 bases and J by 5 bases; unmatched bases: 15. There are 18 residues in the CDR3. The sequence came from a woman aged 55-69 years with acute or convalescent COVID-19. The chain is built from TRBV10-2 and TRBJ2-3, with TRBD2 matching 12 bases. The sample was peripheral blood. The CDR3 DNA sequence: TGCGCCAGCAGAACGGGACTAGCGGGCCACCGGGGAGGAGATACGCAGTATTTT. Protein product: CASRTGLAGHRGGDTQYF.